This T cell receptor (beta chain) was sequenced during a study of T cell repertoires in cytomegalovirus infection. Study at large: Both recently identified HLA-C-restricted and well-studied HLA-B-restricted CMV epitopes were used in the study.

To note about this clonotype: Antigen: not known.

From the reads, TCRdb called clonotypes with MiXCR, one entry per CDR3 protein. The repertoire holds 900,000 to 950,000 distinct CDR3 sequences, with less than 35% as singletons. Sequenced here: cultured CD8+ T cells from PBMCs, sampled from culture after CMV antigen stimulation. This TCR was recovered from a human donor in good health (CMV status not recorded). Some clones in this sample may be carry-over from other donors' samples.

CDR3 loop: CASSIPRAHEQYF. CDR3 DNA sequence: TGTGCCAGCAGTATCCCCAGGGCCCACGAGCAGTACTTC. The genes are TRBV6-1 and TRBJ2-7; TRBD1 might be the D (5 bases). This CDR3 comprises 13 residues. V was trimmed by 5 bases and J by 5 bases, leaving 13 bases between them. Germline CDR1 reads MNHNS; CDR2 reads SASEGT.